This is a list of T cell receptor beta chains from one sample in a study of cytomegalovirus exposure and HLA in healthy donors. Assay used: immunoSEQ multiplex PCR; TCRdb lists only in-frame clones, some missing. The profile covers under 250,000 clones, with roughly 83% appearing a single time and 5.5% to 7% taken by the ten largest. Sample: PBMCs. The origin of the receptors is a woman aged 18-35 years in good health and CMV-seronegative. CDR3s include the opening cysteine and the closing phenylalanine or tryptophan. Each record gives: J gene, V gene, clone size, CDR3 protein. Some rows mark clone size as missing; the rest say once, few, many or name a class of expanded clone.

TRBJ1-1,TRBV29-1,NA,CSVDSDRRSLGLF
TRBJ2-3,TRBV9,NA,CASSVGGGRGTDTQYF
TRBJ1-5,TRBV6-6,NA,CASSGGNQPQHF
TRBJ1-5,TRBV2,NA,CASSGGQGAEEPQHF
TRBJ1-2,TRBV18,once,CASSRQGSYGYTF
TRBJ2-7,TRBV15,NA,CATRGDRAQVAHEQYF
TRBJ1-1,TRBV6-5,NA,CASSRTGAGTEAFF
TRBJ2-1,TRBV4-2,NA,CASSQDPPGTYNEQFF
TRBJ2-1,TRBV19,NA,CASSHGLAGPNEQFF
TRBJ1-2,TRBV6-6,NA,CASRTPGTAYGYTF
TRBJ2-2,TRBV29-1,NA,CSVYGGALGPGELFF
TRBJ2-7,TRBV14,NA,CASSQVRGDEQYF
TRBJ2-2,TRBV5-1,NA,CASSFWTATNTGELFF
TRBJ1-2,TRBV4-1,few,CASSQEVRPRFGGYTF
TRBJ1-1,TRBV27,few,CASGVRAGKNTEAFF
TRBJ1-2,TRBV5-1,NA,CASNPGQGTTNYGYTF
TRBJ2-1,TRBV9,NA,CASSADQAYNEQFF
TRBJ2-4,TRBV7-8,NA,CASSQTGGAKNIQYF
TRBJ2-3,TRBV10-3,NA,CAISESGKGADTQYF
TRBJ2-7,TRBV6-6,once,CASSYPGTGINEQYF
TRBJ2-7,TRBV18,NA,CASSPYPGVGTASYEQYF
TRBJ2-2,TRBV28,NA,CASSLVYTGELFF
TRBJ2-1,TRBV4-2,NA,CASSQTLADYNEQFF
TRBJ2-1,TRBV9,NA,CASSPLSRSSYNEQFF
TRBJ2-7,TRBV6-5,NA,CASSYSNGGKQYF